This T cell receptor beta chain came from a study of patients and donors after allogeneic stem cell transplantation. V dropped 6 bases and J dropped 5; count of bases not matched to a gene: 10. CDR1 and CDR2 (germline): MNHNS, SASEGT. This CDR3 contains 14 residues. TCRdb passed the RT-PCR reads through MiXCR, listing each CDR3 protein once. The sample holds about 40,000 distinct CDR3 sequences, about 31% seen once. This clonotype was observed at least ten times. The rearrangement links TRBV6-1 to TRBJ2-7; 7 bases are a match to TRBD1. This clonotype was sampled from a human donor who was either an allogeneic HSCT recipient or a stem cell or donor lymphocyte infusion donor (not recorded which). It is not recorded whose cells these are; they may come from a transplant donor. The source material was blood, either unsorted or a sorted T cell fraction (not recorded which). For the CDR3, the DNA is TGTGCCAGCAGGCCAGACAGGGTCAACAACGAGCAGTACTTC. Protein: CASRPDRVNNEQYF.